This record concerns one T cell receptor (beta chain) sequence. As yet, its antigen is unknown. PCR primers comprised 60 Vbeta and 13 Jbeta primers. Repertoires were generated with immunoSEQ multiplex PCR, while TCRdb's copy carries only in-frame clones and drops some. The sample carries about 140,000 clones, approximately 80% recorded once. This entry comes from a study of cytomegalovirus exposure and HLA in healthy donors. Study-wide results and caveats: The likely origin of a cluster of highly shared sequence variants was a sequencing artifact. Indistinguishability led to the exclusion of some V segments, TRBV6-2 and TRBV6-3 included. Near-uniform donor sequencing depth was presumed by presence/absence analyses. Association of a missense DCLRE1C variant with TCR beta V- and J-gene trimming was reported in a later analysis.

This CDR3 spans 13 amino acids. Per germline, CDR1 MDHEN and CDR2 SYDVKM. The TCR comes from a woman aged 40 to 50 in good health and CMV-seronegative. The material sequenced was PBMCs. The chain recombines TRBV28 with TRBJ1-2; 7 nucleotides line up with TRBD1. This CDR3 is CAIGDRLPYGYTF. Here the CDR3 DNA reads TGTGCAATTGGGGACAGACTACCCTATGGCTACACCTTC.